The source of this TCR beta chain is a study of identical twins listed by TCRdb under 2016. Regarding the research as a whole: The study deep-sequenced TCR alpha and beta repertoires from monozygotic twins, unrelated adults of various ages and cord blood to test whether fetal clonotypes persist. Replicate twin experiments were performed at different times using different library preparation protocols to rule out contamination.

Overall results and qualifications from the work: In monozygotic twins, recombination models systematically underestimated out-of-frame TCR alpha sharing, but the models matched the sharing seen between unrelated individuals. Because the same donors could not be followed over many years, the conclusions relied on cross-sectional statistical analysis. Out-of-frame TCR alpha sequences shared between twins showed an excess of low generation-probability sequences compared with coincidental sharing between unrelated individuals. Zero-insertion analyses could be partly confounded by invariant T cells such as MAIT and iNKT, although diverse VJ usage argued against such confounding for most clonotypes. Abundant cord blood beta clonotypes had fewer insertions, young adult naive repertoires showed a similar but weaker trend, and memory repertoires showed no such trend. A weaker excess of twin sharing was found in beta out-of-frame sequences because the signal-to-noise ratio was lowered by fewer shared sequences.

Every donor was a healthy Caucasian. Three pairs of female monozygotic twins, all aged roughly 18 to 29 years, were included in the twin cohort. RNA for TCR libraries was isolated from peripheral blood mononuclear cells. Deletion took 1 base off V and 4 bases off J, with a span of 17 bases between the germline ends. From the cysteine up to the phenylalanine, the CDR3 has a length of 16 residues. CDR3 DNA is the only sequence kept; it has 48 bases, read in frame from the first base. CDR1 SGHVS and CDR2 FQNEAQ are derived from the germline V gene. A remark on this clonotype: Its cognate antigen has yet to be identified. No base-level quality is on record; no much larger clone is a single base apart.

The method behind the library was 5' RACE. Sequenced on an Illumina HiSeq 2000. Template switching introduced a universal primer binding site; the final cDNA contained a unique molecular identifier, enabling accurate counting of TCR cDNA molecules. Specific primers in the conserved constant-segment region were used to synthesize first-strand cDNA for TCR alpha and beta chains. To control for contamination, each cDNA library was double barcoded with a SMART-Mk sample barcode plus Illumina barcodes. TruSeq adapter sequences along with Illumina sample barcodes were introduced in two successive PCR steps. TCR alpha and beta cDNA libraries were sequenced on the Illumina HiSeq platform with custom primers. Per the source publication's procedure: Raw reads were processed with MiGEC to extract unique molecular identifiers, and MiXCR was used to determine CDR3 positions. Recombination models were inferred per individual with the repgenHMM and IGoR tools using an EM algorithm. The analysis of shared clonotypes was done with the tcR package in R, with sharing normalized by the product of cloneset sizes. To study raw recombination free of thymic and clonal selection effects, out-of-frame nonproductive sequences were analyzed. Using fastp at Q25 and MiXCR, TCRdb reprocessed the public reads and kept productive beta chains. Identical CDR3 proteins give one entry, which carries the most common genes and DNA. The V and J calls were determined by TCRdb, not by the authors. A total of around 690,000 distinct CDR3 sequences appear in this sample, 21% of them only once. 4.3% of the sample comes from the top ten.

This sample was also put to use in a study of T cells expressing NK-cell markers. Reported in the second study: In sorted CD3+CD56+NKG2C+, CD3+CD56+NKG2C- and CD3+CD56-NKG2C+ T-cell subsets from about 8 donors, TCR beta-chain repertoires were profiled. Seven of the eight sequenced donors were HCMV-seropositive and one was HCMV-seronegative. In several experiments an anti-gammadeltaTCR antibody was added to restrict sorting to alphabetaTCR-expressing T cells. For about 6 donors, the dominant CD3+CD56+NKG2C+ clonotypes were among the top 10 CD8+ clonotypes and accounted for 1.0-7.0% of CD8+ T cells. Those dominant clonotypes were again the most abundant among CD3+CD56-NKG2C+ cells in four donors, at about 25-60.1%. Whether the expanded NKG2C-expressing T cell clones were specific for HCMV antigens was left unclear. All eight donors whose samples were sequenced were randomly selected healthy volunteers, three of them men and five women. To determine HCMV serostatus, a commercial ELISA kit was used to detect HCMV-specific IgG in serum. For more than five donors, bulk peripheral blood T-cell repertoires were additionally sequenced from unsorted PBMC. Reads were demultiplexed and grouped by UMI with MIGEC, and clonotypes were assembled and quantified with MiTCR. To remove erroneous sequences, TCR cDNA sequences were retained only when supported by two or more reads. The tcR package was used for downstream repertoire analysis, and clonotypes were matched between fractions using CDR3 nucleotide sequence together with V segment. Antigen specificity was annotated against VDJdb with VDJmatch, allowing one amino acid substitution in CDR3.

The chain is made from TRBV7-8 and TRBJ2-7; the D gene assignment is perhaps TRBD1 or TRBD2, with each matching 5 bases. The sample taken for sequencing was PBMCs. The receptor comes from a woman aged 18-29 years in good health. The CDR3 in this case is CASSLDRDVSLYEQYF. The DNA sequence is TGTGCCAGCAGCTTAGACCGGGACGTAAGCCTGTACGAGCAGTACTTC.